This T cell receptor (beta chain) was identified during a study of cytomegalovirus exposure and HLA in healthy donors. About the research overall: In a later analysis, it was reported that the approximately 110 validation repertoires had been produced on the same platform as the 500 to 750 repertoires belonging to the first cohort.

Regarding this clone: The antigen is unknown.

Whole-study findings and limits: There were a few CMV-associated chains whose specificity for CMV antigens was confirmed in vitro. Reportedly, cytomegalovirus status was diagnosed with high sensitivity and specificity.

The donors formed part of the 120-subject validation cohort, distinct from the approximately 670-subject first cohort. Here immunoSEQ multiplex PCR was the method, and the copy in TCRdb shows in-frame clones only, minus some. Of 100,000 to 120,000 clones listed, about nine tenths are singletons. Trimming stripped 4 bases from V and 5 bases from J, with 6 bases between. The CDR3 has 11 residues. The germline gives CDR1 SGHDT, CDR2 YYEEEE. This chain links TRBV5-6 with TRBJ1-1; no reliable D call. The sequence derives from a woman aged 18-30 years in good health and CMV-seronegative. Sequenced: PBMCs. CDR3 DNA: TGTGCCAGCAGCGGAGGGACTGAAGCTTTCTTT. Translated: CASSGGTEAFF.